This T cell receptor beta chain was identified during a study of metastatic and nonmetastatic thyroid tumors. Study background: Repertoires from malignant and benign thyroid patients were compared across blood and tumor or nodule tissue. Broader study findings: For both blood and tumor, malignant thyroid tumors reportedly showed significantly higher TCR beta diversity than benign nodules did.

The V gene's germline CDR1 is SNHLY and CDR2 FYNNEI. CDR3 length: 13 residues. Trimming left V 5 bases short and J 3 bases short, with 9 bases between. Per the original data handling: A papillary thyroid cancer distant-metastasis classifier was built from CDR3 differences across clinicopathological groups. MiXCR was used by TCRdb to re-call the PCR reads. The V and J calls were determined by TCRdb, not by the authors. In the table there are 25,000 to 30,000 clones, approximately 3.7% of which are singletons. This clone was found many times. The antigen is undetermined. Before thyroid surgery, none of the patients had received any treatment.

The sequence derives from a male donor with papillary thyroid cancer or a benign thyroid nodule (not recorded which). Some clones in this sample may be carry-over from other donors' samples. Sequenced material: blood. The chain recombines TRBV2 with TRBJ2-3; no clear D. Here the CDR3 DNA reads TGTGCCAGCAGTCCTTTGGGGACAGATACGCAGTATTTT. The encoded protein is CASSPLGTDTQYF.